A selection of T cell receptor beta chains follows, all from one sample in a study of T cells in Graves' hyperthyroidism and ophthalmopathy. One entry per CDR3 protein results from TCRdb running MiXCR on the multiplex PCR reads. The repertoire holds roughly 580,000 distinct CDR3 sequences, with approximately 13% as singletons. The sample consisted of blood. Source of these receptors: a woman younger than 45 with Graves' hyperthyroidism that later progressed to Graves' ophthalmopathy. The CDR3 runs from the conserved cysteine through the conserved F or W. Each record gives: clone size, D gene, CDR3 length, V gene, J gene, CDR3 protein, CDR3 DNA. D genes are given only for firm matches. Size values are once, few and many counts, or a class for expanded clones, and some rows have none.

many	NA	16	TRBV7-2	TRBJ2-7	CASSLKDGHPDYEQYF	TGTGCCAGCAGCTTAAAAGACGGGCACCCAGACTACGAGCAGTACTTC
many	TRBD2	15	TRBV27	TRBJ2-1	CASSLTSGRDNEQFF	TGTGCCAGCAGTTTAACCAGCGGGAGGGACAATGAGCAGTTCTTC
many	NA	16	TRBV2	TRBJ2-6	CASSKQGATGANVLTF	TGTGCCAGCAGTAAACAGGGCGCAACTGGGGCCAACGTCCTGACTTTC
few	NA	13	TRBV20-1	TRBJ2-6	CSASSAGANVLTF	TGCAGTGCGTCTTCAGCTGGGGCCAACGTCCTGACTTTC
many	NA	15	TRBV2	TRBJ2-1	CASRLAVSSYNEQFF	TGTGCCAGCAGGTTAGCGGTGAGCTCCTACAATGAGCAGTTCTTC
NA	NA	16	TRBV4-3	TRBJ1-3	CASSPDIRFSGNTIYF	TGCGCCAGCAGTCCCGACATCAGATTCTCTGGAAACACCATATATTTT
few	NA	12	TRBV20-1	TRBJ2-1	CSGGTASFEQFF	TGCAGCGGCGGGACGGCCTCATTTGAGCAGTTCTTC
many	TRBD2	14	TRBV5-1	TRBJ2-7	CASSLDSGSREQYF	TGCGCCAGCAGCTTGGACAGCGGGAGTCGAGAGCAGTACTTC
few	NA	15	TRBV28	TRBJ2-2	CASSYGQTNTGELFF	TGTGCCAGCAGCTACGGACAGACGAACACCGGGGAGCTGTTTTTT
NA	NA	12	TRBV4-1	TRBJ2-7	CASSPDSSEQYF	TGCGCCAGCAGCCCTGACAGCAGCGAGCAGTACTTC
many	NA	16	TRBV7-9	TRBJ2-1	CASSLVGRSSYNEQFF	TGTGCCAGCAGCTTAGTTGGCAGGAGCTCCTACAATGAGCAGTTCTTC
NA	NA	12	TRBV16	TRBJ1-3	CASSRPGNTIYF	TGTGCCAGCAGCCGGCCAGGAAACACCATATATTTT
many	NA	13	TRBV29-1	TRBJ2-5	CSATTGTLETQYF	TGCAGCGCCACCACAGGGACCCTGGAGACCCAGTACTTC